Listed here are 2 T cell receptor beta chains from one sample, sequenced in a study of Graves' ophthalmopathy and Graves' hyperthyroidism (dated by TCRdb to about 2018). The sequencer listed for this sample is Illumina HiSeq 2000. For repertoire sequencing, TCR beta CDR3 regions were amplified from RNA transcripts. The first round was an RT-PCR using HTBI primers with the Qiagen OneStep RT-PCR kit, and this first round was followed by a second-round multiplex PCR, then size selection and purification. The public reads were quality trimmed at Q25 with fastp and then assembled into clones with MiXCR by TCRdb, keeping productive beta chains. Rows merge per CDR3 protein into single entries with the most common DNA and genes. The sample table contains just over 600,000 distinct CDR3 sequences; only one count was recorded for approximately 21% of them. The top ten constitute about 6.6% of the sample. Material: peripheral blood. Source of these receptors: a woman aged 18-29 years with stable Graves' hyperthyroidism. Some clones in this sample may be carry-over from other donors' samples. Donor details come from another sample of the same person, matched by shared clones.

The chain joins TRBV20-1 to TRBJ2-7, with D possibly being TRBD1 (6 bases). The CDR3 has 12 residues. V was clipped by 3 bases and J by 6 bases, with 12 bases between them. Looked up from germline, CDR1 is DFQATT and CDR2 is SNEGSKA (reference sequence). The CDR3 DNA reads TGCAGTGCTAGGGGGGCGGTCGGCGAGCAGTACTTC. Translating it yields CSARGAVGEQYF.

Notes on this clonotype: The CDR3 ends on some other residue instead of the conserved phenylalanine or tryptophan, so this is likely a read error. CDR3 residues: CASSPVTTMNTEAFV. The CDR3 region has the DNA TGCGCCAGCAGCCCAGTGACAACAATGAACACTGAAGCTTTCGTT. The chain has TRBV5-1 and TRBJ1-1; D call uncertain. This CDR3 contains 15 residues. CDR1 and CDR2 from the germline V gene are SGHRS and YFSETQ. With 4 bases removed from V and 0 bases from J, the gap between germline ends came to 13 bases.